This section outlines one T cell receptor (beta chain) sequence together with its context. The antigen it binds to is not known. No much larger clone is present one base from it, and per-base qualities are unavailable. This sample was taken from a study of T cells in Graves' hyperthyroidism and ophthalmopathy (dated by TCRdb to about 2019). Notes on the research overall: Peripheral blood was collected at initial diagnosis, before any treatment. Thyroid tissue and blood T-cell repertoires from six or seven Graves' hyperthyroidism patients were also compared in the study. A discovery cohort of approximately 97 patients, roughly 45 with Graves' ophthalmopathy and under 60 with stable Graves' hyperthyroidism, was used to find distinguishing TCR V-J signatures. An independent validation cohort of around 20 hyperthyroidism patients and more than 15 patients who later progressed to ophthalmopathy tested prospective prediction of ophthalmopathy. The paper reports TCR Vbeta CDR3 sequencing of more than 120 peripheral blood samples: 43 ophthalmopathy, over 70 hyperthyroidism and around 17 progressor patients. Once sampling was done, hyperthyroidism patients were given methimazole at a starting dose of 30 mg daily, whereas ophthalmopathy patients were given high-dose intravenous methylprednisolone. The approximately 98 discovery patients were randomly divided into training and test sets at a 7:3 ratio. The paper's findings and limits, for the study overall: Most expanded thyroid clonotypes (frequency above 0.001) were also detected in blood, a finding suggesting that blood repertoires may reflect thyroid immune responses. In validation, the model predicted progression to ophthalmopathy a median of about 6 months before onset, with 65% to 71% sensitivity and almost 75% specificity. In cross-validation, a model built on a 13 V-J signature told ophthalmopathy apart from stable hyperthyroidism with about 90% sensitivity and around 81% specificity, and in testing the same model reached 80%/75%. No statistical method was used to set the sample size in advance, and investigators knew the group allocation.

Amplification of TCR beta CDR3 regions was carried out from RNA transcripts. The first round of RT-PCR for the TCR CDR3 was performed with the HTBI primer set and the Qiagen OneStep RT-PCR kit. A second multiplex PCR round built the libraries, followed by size selection and purification. Paired-end sequencing of the libraries was performed with 100 bp reads on an Illumina HiSeq2000. The authors' analysis ran thus. SOAPnuke was used to process the raw data, with reads discarded if the reads contained adapters or uncalled bases, had a mean Phred below 15, or lacked an exact constant-primer or identifier match. High-quality paired reads were merged using COPE v1.2.5, and each unique nucleotide sequence was defined as a clonotype. MiTCR v1.1 was used to align the clonotypes against IMGT TRBV, TRBD and TRBJ reference segments. The analysis included only V-J combinations with a frequency above 0.0001, which together covered 99.2% of the repertoires. The TCS score was defined as F50 (clonal expansion) divided by E x V (chaos), with BLOSUM62-based TCRdist calculated between CDR3 peptides within each V-J. Welch's t-statistics and random forest reduced several hundred V-J features to about 13, which were used in a naive Bayes classifier (R e1071). TCRdb reprocessed the public reads (quality trimming at Q25 with fastp, clone calling with MiXCR) and kept in-frame beta chains. One record per CDR3 amino acid sequence lists the most common genes and DNA. The V and J calls come from TCRdb's annotation, not from the publication. This sample holds fewer than 350,000 distinct CDR3 sequences; around 20% were observed only once. About 50% of the sample rests with the top ten.

A patient counted as having stable Graves' hyperthyroidism if no progression to ophthalmopathy occurred over 18 months of follow-up. The hyperthyroidism patients were between 18 and 65 years old and newly diagnosed, with a disease duration of less than 2 months. Any patient with an uncontrolled infection, another autoimmune disease, pregnancy or lactation was excluded. Diagnoses were established on the basis of clinical symptoms, serum thyroxine and TRAb, thyroid ultrasound, and orbital computed tomography. Ficoll-Paque density gradient centrifugation was used to isolate PBMCs from around 9.1 ml of fresh peripheral blood. Total RNA was extracted with Trizol reagent, and quality was checked on an Agilent 2100 Bioanalyzer. V loses 0 bases at its end and J loses 5 bases; junction bases beyond the gene matches: 7. Per the germline V gene, MGHRA is the CDR1 and YSYEKL is the CDR2. From its cysteine to its phenylalanine, the CDR3 spans 17 amino acids. CDR3 DNA is the only sequence kept; it has 51 bases, read in frame from the first base.

The source is a woman in her 50s with Graves' hyperthyroidism. The chain employs TRBV4-1 and TRBJ2-5; 12 bases in the junction line up with TRBD2. Sequenced: blood. The CDR3 loop reads CASSQDVLAGGGETQYF. The nucleotide sequence reads as follows: TGCGCCAGCAGCCAAGACGTACTAGCGGGGGGAGGGGAGACCCAGTACTTC.